The 8 T cell receptor beta chains listed next were all sequenced from one sample in a study of T cell responses to AZD1222 COVID-19 vaccine. Generated by immunoSEQ multiplex PCR, the TCRdb table keeps only in-frame clones and is missing some. This table has 150,000 to 200,000 clones, over 80% appearing once. The specimen was peripheral blood, collected on day 0 of MenACWY control vaccination. The origin of the receptors is an adult in good health.

The gene calls are TRBV5-4 and TRBJ1-1; TRBD1 matches 10 bases. Germline-derived CDR1 and CDR2 are SGHNT and YYREEE (reference sequence). V lost 4 bases to trimming and J lost 1 base; unmatched junction nucleotides: 4. The CDR3 runs to 15 residues. CDR3 in DNA: TGTGCCAGCAGCCGGGGACAGGGGCGGAACACTGAAGCTTTCTTT. Translation gives CASSRGQGRNTEAFF. Full variable domain (remainder filled in from reference TRBV5-4 and TRBJ1-1): ETGVTQSPTHLIKTRGQQVTLRCSSQSGHNTVSWYQQALGQGPQFIFQYYREEENGRGNFPPRFSGLQFPNYSSELNVNALELDDSALYLCASSRGQGRNTEAFFGQGTRLTVV.

This chain joins TRBV27 and TRBJ1-2; 8 bases align to TRBD1. In germline, CDR1 is MNHEY, CDR2 SMNVEV (reference sequence). This CDR3 region has 14 residues. Germline trimming cut 4 bases from V and 5 bases from J; bases unmatched to any gene: 6. CDR3 coding DNA: TGTGCCAGCAGTTCCGGACAGGGAAGTTATGGCTACACCTTC. Its protein product is CASSSGQGSYGYTF.

J is TRBJ1-3 and V is TRBV7-2, with D perhaps matching TRBD1 (5 bases). The CDR3 loop spans 17 amino acids. The germline gives CDR1 SGHTA, CDR2 FQGNSA. The V gene lost 5 bases and the J gene lost 4 bases, with 21 bases spanning the gap. This CDR3 is CASSNRDGLIAGNTIYF. The CDR3 bases are TGTGCCAGCAGCAACCGGGACGGCCTTATTGCCGGAAACACCATATATTTT.

This sequence joins TRBV19 and TRBJ2-5; 9 nucleotides agree with TRBD2. The CDR3 runs to 16 residues. Losses at the gene ends were 5 bases for V and 2 bases for J; bases not matched to a gene: 9. The V gene's germline CDR1 is LNHDA and CDR2 SQIVND (reference sequence). The CDR3 is CASSPVLAGPQETQYF. The CDR3 DNA follows: TGTGCCAGTAGTCCCGTTCTAGCGGGGCCGCAAGAGACCCAGTACTTC.

V is TRBV5-1 and J is TRBJ1-2; 7 bases match TRBD1. V trimming: 0 bases; J trimming: 5 bases; junction bases outside the gene matches: 7. The length of the CDR3 is 15 residues. In germline, CDR1 is SGHRS, CDR2 YFSETQ. The CDR3 loop is CASSLDPGQRYGYTF. The CDR3 DNA is TGCGCCAGCAGCTTGGACCCGGGACAGAGGTATGGCTACACCTTC.

This clone was detected only a few times. The chain has TRBV7-8 and TRBJ2-7; 7 bases agree with TRBD2. The CDR3 consists of 17 residues. V was pared by 4 bases and J by 0 bases, with 12 bases of the junction left unmatched. The V gene's germline CDR1 is SGHVS and CDR2 FQNEAQ. The CDR3 DNA follows: TGTGCCAGCAGCTCATTGCGGGGCGGCGGGAGCTCCTACGAGCAGTACTTC. Translation: CASSSLRGGGSSYEQYF.

J is TRBJ1-2 and V is TRBV28; D remains unclear. V lost 5 bases and J lost 7, with 8 bases in between. This CDR3 contains 11 residues. Germline V gives CDR1 MDHEN, CDR2 SYDVKM. The CDR3 protein is CASSRAGGYTF. Written as DNA, the CDR3 is TGTGCCAGCAGTAGGGCAGGTGGCTACACCTTC.

As concerns this clone: At one end the junction does not follow the germline gene, possibly because of a read error. The chain carries TRBV19 and TRBJ2-7; no clear D gene. The CDR3 consists of 12 residues. Germline V gene data show CDR1 as LNHDA and CDR2 as SQIVND (reference sequence). In nucleotides, the CDR3 is TGTGCCAGTAGTCCCAACTCCCACGAGCAGTACTTC. It specifies CASSPNSHEQYF. Using reference TRBV19 and TRBJ2-7 for the parts outside the CDR3, the full variable domain is DGGITQSPKYLFRKEGQNVTLSCEQNLNHDAMYWYRQDPGQGLRLIYYSQIVNDFQKGDIAEGYSVSREKKESFPLTVTSAQKNPTAFYLCASSPNSHEQYFGPGTRLTVT.